This T cell receptor beta chain was sequenced in a study of T cell clonotyping in hematopoietic cell transplantation. The V gene lost 5 bases and the J gene lost 2 bases, with 15 bases spanning the gap. This CDR3 region has 15 residues. From germline, CDR1 is SGHNT and CDR2 YYREEE (reference sequence). The study, taken as a whole, reports: Without cell sorting, CD4 versus CD8 contributions remain unresolved. Broader posttransplant TCR repertoire diversity was predicted by graft donor and pretransplant recipient Inverse Simpson Index values. Few recipient clonotypes overlapped donors; over 95% were de novo at given depth.

The repertoire was sequenced with immunoSEQ multiplex PCR; TCRdb's copy has only in-frame clones and lacks some. The data contain 20,000 or so clones, roughly 84% of them singletons. Note on this clone: What it binds is not known.

The specimen sequenced was peripheral blood mononuclear cells. This rearrangement joins TRBV5-4 to TRBJ2-3; D tentatively fits TRBD1 or TRBD2 (5 bases each). This TCR was sampled from a man aged 55 to 70 in good health. Some clones in this sample may be carry-over from other donors' samples. The CDR3 sequence: CASRLVGDPTDTQYF. The CDR3 DNA reads TGTGCCAGCAGACTGGTGGGGGATCCCACAGATACGCAGTATTTT. The entire variable domain, with the rest obtained from reference TRBV5-4 and TRBJ2-3, is as follows: ETGVTQSPTHLIKTRGQQVTLRCSSQSGHNTVSWYQQALGQGPQFIFQYYREEENGRGNFPPRFSGLQFPNYSSELNVNALELDDSALYLCASRLVGDPTDTQYFGPGTRLTVL.